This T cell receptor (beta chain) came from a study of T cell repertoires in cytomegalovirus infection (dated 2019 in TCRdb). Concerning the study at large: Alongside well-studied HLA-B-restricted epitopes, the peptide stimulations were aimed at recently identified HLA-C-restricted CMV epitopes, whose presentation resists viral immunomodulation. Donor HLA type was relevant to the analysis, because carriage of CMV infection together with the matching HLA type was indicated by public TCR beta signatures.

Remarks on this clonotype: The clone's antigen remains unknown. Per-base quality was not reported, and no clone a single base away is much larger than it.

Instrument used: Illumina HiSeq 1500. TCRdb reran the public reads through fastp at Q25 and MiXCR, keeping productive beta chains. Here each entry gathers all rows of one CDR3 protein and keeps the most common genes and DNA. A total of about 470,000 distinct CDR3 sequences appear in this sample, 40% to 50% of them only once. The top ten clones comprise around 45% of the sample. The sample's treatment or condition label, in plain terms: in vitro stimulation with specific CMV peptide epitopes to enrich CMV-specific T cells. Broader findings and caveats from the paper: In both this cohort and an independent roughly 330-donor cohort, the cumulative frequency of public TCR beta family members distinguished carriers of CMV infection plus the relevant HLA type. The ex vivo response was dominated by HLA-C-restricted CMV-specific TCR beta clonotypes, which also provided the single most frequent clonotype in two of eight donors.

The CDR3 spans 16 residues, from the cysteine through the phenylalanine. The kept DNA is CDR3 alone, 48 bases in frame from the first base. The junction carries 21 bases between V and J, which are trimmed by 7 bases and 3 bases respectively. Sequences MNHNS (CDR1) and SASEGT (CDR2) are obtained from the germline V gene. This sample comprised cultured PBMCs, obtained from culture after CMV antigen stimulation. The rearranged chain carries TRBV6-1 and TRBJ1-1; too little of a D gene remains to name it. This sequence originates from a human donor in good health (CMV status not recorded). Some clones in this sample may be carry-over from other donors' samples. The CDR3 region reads CASIPPPGLGYTEAFF. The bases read TGTGCCAGCATCCCTCCCCCCGGACTGGGTTACACTGAAGCTTTCTTT.